This TCR beta chain was profiled in a study of blood T cell repertoires in COVID-19. Overall study context: Spain, Italy and the United States supplied samples that represented acute and convalescent COVID-19.

Study members were between roughly 18 and 89 years old and lived in 24 US regions. Self-reported history from a screening survey and questionnaire set each donor's cohort. Recovered Cohort 3 donors showed two negative PCRs, clearance, or symptom resolution. Generated by immunoSEQ multiplex PCR, the TCRdb table keeps only in-frame clones and is missing some. The table lists 110,000 to 150,000 clones, 85% to 90% of them singletons, with roughly 10% in the top ten. This CDR3 region has 13 residues. Germline V gives CDR1 LNHDA, CDR2 SQIVND (reference sequence). V was clipped by 7 bases and J by 5 bases, with 12 bases between them.

The sequence was collected from a man in his 60s who had recovered from COVID-19. The sequenced sample was PBMCs or T cells enriched from blood (not recorded which). V gene TRBV19 combines with J gene TRBJ2-1; D remains unclear. CDR3 in amino acids: CASNLRLNNEQFF. DNA of the CDR3: TGTGCCAGTAATTTACGTCTAAACAATGAGCAGTTCTTC.